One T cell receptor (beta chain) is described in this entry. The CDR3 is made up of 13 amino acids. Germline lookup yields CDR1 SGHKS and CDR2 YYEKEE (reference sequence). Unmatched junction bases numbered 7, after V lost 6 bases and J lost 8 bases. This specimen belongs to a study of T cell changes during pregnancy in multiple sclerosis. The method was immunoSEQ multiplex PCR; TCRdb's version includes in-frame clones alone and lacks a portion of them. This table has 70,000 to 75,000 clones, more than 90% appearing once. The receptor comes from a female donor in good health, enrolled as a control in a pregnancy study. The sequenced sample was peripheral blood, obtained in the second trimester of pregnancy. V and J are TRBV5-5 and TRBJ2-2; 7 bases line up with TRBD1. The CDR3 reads CASIVTGRGELFF. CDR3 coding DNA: TGTGCCAGCATCGTGACAGGGCGGGGGGAGCTGTTTTTT.